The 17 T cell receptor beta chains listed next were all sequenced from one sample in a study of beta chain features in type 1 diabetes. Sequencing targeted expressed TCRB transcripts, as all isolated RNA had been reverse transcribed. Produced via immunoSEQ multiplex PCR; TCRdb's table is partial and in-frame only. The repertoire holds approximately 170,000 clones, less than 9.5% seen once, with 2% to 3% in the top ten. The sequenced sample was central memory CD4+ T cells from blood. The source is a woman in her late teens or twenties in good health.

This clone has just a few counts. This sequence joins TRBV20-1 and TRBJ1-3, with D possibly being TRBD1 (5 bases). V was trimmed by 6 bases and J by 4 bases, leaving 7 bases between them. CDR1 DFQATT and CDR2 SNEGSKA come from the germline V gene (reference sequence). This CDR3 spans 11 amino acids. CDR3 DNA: TGCAGTGCCAGGACAGGAAACACCATATATTTT. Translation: CSARTGNTIYF.

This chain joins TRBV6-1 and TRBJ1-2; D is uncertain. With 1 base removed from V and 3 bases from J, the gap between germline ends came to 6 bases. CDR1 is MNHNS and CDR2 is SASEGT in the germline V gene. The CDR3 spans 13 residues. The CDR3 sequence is CASSEGGDYGYTF. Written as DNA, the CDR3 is TGTGCCAGCAGTGAAGGGGGAGACTATGGCTACACCTTC.

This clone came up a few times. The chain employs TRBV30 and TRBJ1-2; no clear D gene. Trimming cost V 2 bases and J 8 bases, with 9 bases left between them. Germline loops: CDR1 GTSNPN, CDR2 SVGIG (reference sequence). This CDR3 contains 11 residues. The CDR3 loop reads CAWSLTWGYTF. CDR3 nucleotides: TGTGCCTGGAGTTTAACTTGGGGCTACACCTTC.

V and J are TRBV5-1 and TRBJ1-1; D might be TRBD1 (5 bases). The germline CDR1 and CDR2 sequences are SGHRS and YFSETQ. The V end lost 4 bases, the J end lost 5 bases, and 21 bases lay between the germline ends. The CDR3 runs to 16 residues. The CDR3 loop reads CASSPNAQVWWTEAFF. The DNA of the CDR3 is TGCGCCAGCAGCCCAAACGCACAGGTCTGGTGGACTGAAGCTTTCTTT.

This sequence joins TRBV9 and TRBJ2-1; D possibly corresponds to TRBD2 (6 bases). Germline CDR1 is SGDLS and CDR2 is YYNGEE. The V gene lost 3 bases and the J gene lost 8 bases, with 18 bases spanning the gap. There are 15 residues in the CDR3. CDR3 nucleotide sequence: TGTGCCAGCAGCGCATTACGGGAGTGGGGCGATGAGCAGTTCTTC. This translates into CASSALREWGDEQFF. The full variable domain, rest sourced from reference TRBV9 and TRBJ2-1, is DSGVTQTPKHLITATGQRVTLRCSPRSGDLSVYWYQQSLDQGLQFLIQYYNGEERAKGNILERFSAQQFPDLHSELNLSSLELGDSALYFCASSALREWGDEQFFGPGTRLTVL.

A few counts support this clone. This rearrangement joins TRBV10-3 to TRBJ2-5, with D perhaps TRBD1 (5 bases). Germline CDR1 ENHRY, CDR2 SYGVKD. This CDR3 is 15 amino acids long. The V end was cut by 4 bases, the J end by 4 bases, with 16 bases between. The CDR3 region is CAISGTDSLVETQYF. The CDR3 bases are TGTGCCATCAGTGGGACCGACAGTTTAGTAGAGACCCAGTACTTC.

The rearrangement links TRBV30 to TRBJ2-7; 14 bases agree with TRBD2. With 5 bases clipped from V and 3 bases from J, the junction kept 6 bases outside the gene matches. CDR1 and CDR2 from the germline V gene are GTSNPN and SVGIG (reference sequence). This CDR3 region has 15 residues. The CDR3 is CAWSRGLAGDYEQYF. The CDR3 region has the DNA TGTGCCTGGTCCCGGGGACTAGCGGGAGACTACGAGCAGTACTTC.

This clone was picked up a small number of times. In DNA, the CDR3 is TGTGCCACCGGACGTCCAGGGGAGGGGGAGACCCAGTACTTC. It encodes CATGRPGEGETQYF. The gene calls are TRBV7-2 and TRBJ2-5, with D perhaps matching TRBD2 (7 bases). The CDR3 totals 14 residues. Germline loops: CDR1 SGHTA, CDR2 FQGNSA. V was shortened by 10 bases and J by 5 bases, with 20 bases between the two germline ends.

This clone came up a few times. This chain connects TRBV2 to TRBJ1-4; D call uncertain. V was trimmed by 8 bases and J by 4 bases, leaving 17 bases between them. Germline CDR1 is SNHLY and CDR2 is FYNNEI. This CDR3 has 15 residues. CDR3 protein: CASARGSIFNEKLFF. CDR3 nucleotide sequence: TGTGCCAGCGCGAGAGGTAGCATCTTTAATGAAAAACTGTTTTTT.

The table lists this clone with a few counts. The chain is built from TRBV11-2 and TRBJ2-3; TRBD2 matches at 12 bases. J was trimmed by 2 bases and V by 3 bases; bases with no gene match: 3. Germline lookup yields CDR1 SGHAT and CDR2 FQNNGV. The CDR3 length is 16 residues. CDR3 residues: CASSFRTSGNTDTQYF. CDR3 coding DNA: TGTGCCAGCAGCTTCCGGACTAGCGGGAACACAGATACGCAGTATTTT.

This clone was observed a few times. CDR3 protein: CASGTRTGQETQYF. CDR3 nucleotide sequence: TGTGCCAGCGGGACACGGACAGGACAAGAGACCCAGTACTTC. V gene TRBV5-4 combines with J gene TRBJ2-5; the match to TRBD1 covers 7 bases. The V segment lost 7 bases and the J segment 2 bases; nucleotides outside the gene matches: 8. The CDR3 totals 14 residues. Germline lookup yields CDR1 SGHNT and CDR2 YYREEE (reference sequence).

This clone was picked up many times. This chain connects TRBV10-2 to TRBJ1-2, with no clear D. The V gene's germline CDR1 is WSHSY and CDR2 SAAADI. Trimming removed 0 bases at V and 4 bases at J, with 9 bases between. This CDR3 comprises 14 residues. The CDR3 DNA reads TGCGCCAGCAGTGAGTCGGCTGAGGGCTATGGCTACACCTTC. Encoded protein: CASSESAEGYGYTF.

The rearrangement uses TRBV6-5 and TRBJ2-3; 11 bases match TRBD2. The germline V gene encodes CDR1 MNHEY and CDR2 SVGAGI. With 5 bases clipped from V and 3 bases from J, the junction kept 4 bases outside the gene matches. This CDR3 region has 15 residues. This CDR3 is CASSLRTSGTDTQYF. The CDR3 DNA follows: TGTGCCAGCAGTCTCCGGACTAGCGGGACAGATACGCAGTATTTT.

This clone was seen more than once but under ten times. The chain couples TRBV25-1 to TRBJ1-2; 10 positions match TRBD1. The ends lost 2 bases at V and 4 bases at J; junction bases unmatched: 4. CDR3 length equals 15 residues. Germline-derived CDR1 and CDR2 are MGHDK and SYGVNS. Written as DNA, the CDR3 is TGTGCCAGCAGTGAACCCGGGACAGGGGCCTATGGCTACACCTTC. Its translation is CASSEPGTGAYGYTF.

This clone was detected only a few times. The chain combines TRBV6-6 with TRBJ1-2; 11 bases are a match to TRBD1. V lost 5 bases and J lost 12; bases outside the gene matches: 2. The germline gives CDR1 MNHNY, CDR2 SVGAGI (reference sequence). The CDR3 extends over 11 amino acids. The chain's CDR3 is CASSRDRGDTF. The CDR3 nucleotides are TGTGCCAGCAGTCGGGACAGGGGGGACACCTTC.

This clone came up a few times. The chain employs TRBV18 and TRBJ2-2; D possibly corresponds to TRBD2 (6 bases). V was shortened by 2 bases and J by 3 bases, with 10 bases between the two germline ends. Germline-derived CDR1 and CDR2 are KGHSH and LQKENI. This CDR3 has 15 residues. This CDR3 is CASSPIAVDTGELFF. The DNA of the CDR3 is TGTGCCAGCTCACCAATAGCGGTCGACACCGGGGAGCTGTTTTTT.

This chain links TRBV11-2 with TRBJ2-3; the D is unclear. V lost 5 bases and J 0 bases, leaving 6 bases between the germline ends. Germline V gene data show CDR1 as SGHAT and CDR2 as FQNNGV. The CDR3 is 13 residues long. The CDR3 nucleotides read TGTGCCAGCAGCCTTCCTAGCACAGATACGCAGTATTTT. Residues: CASSLPSTDTQYF.